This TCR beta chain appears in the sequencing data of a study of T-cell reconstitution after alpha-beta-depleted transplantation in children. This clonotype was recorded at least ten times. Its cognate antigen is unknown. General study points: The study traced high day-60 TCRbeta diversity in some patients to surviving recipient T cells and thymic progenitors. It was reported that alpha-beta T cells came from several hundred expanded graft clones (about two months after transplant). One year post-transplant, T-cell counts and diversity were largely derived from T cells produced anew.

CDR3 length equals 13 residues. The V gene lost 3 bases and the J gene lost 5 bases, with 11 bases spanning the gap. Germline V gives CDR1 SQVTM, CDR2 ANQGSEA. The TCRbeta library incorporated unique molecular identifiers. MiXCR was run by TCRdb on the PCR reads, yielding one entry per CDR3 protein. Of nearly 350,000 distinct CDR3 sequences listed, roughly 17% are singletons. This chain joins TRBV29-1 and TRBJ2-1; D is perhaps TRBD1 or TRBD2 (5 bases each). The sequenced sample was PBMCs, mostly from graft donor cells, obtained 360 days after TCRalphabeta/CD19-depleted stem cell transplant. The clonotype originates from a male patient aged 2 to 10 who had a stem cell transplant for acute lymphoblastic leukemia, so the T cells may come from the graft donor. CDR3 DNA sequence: TGCAGCGTTGAGGGGGTCACAAACAATGAGCAGTTCTTC. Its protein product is CSVEGVTNNEQFF.